Following are 3 T cell receptor beta chains from one sample sequenced in a study of vaccination effects on CD4 cells after COVID-19. The method was immunoSEQ multiplex PCR; TCRdb's version includes in-frame clones alone and lacks a portion of them. The table includes under 35,000 clones, more than 65% detected once. Their target antigens are unknown. Before sequencing took place, the ViraFEST assay used viral peptide pools to expand antigen-specific CD4+ T cells. At the end of more than 8 days of culture, CD4+ T cells were isolated. Two doses of either BNT162b2 or mRNA-1273 were given to each participant. Here the sequenced sample was CD4+ T cells from PBMCs cultured with HCoV-NL63 spike peptides, taken after COVID-19 vaccination. The origin of the receptors is a human donor who received a COVID-19 vaccine.

This chain joins TRBV5-5 and TRBJ2-1; D gene ambiguous. Germline V lookup: CDR1 SGHKS, CDR2 YYEKEE (reference sequence). Trimming cost V 1 base and J 2 bases, with 10 bases left between them. The CDR3 has 15 amino acids. This CDR3 reads CASSLSGSAYNEQFF. The CDR3 DNA follows: TGTGCCAGCAGCTTGTCAGGCAGCGCCTACAATGAGCAGTTCTTC.

V usage is TRBV5-1 and J usage is TRBJ2-5; D unresolved. CDR1 SGHRS and CDR2 YFSETQ come from the germline V gene. Trimming removed 4 bases at V and 5 bases at J, with 15 bases between. The CDR3 has 14 amino acids. CDR3 protein: CASSPRSDKETQYF. In nucleotides, the CDR3 is TGCGCCAGCAGCCCACGGTCCGACAAGGAGACCCAGTACTTC.

This clone was seen a few times. A junction end diverges from the germline sequence, so it may reflect a read error. The chain joins TRBV6-2 or TRBV6-3 to TRBJ1-6; D perhaps matches TRBD1 (6 bases). Germline loops: CDR1 MNHEY, CDR2 SVGEGT. This CDR3 region has 15 residues. The CDR3 spells CASSHSDRLNSPLHF. The CDR3 DNA follows: TGTGCCAGCAGTCACTCGGACAGACTTAATTCACCCCTCCACTTT.